This T cell receptor beta chain was recorded in a study of blood T cells in healthy people across ages. Findings of the study overall: While age rose, TCR beta diversity per million T cells dropped in a roughly linear way. Without sorted subsets, naive and antigen-experienced compartments could not be conclusively compared.

The authors isolated at least 6.5 million PBMCs per sample. Primed by a sample-barcoded 5' primer and a J-beta primer mix, a second PCR proceeded for 7 to 11 cycles. MiXCR, applied by TCRdb to the 5' RACE reads, yields one record per CDR3 protein. The table includes around 970,000 distinct CDR3 sequences, roughly 51% detected once. Germline loops: CDR1 MNHEY, CDR2 SMNVEV (reference sequence). The CDR3 has 15 residues. Trimming cost V 3 bases and J 5 bases, with 14 bases left between them. Comment on this clonotype: Its antigen is unidentified.

The V call is TRBV27, the J call TRBJ2-1, with D possibly being TRBD1 (5 bases). The TCR originated in a woman in her sixties in good health. The sequencing sample was made of blood. CDR3 sequence: CASSFLDPGHNEQFF. CDR3 DNA sequence: TGTGCCAGCAGTTTTCTGGATCCAGGGCACAATGAGCAGTTCTTC.